Here is one T cell receptor beta chain with its context. The data originate from a study of shared T cell receptors in the human thymus. V was clipped by 3 bases and J by 5 bases, with 19 bases between them. Germline V gene sequence: CDR1 SEHNR, CDR2 FQNEAQ (reference sequence). The CDR3 runs 16 residues. The protocol was immunoSEQ multiplex PCR, while the TCRdb copy is restricted to in-frame clones and leaves out a portion. The top ten clones hold about 0.0098% of a sample with some 760,000 clones, 80% to 90% of them seen once. This sample was shared with a second study, whose subject was human thymus T cells.

This TCR came from a girl under three years old with a congenital heart defect. Sequencing was performed on thymocytes. The chain uses TRBV7-9 and TRBJ1-2; D is uncertain. The CDR3 sequence is CASSLANREHKYGYTF. DNA of the CDR3: TGTGCCAGCAGCTTGGCAAACCGGGAGCACAAGTATGGCTACACCTTC.